This is a list of T cell receptor beta chains from one sample in a study of a mutant IDH1 vaccine in newly diagnosed glioma. Their specific antigens are unknown. Clones were sequenced by immunoSEQ multiplex PCR, and TCRdb holds only the in-frame ones, with some missing. The repertoire has more than 40,000 clones, more than 75% of them found once; the top ten carry 5.7%. This material consisted of PBMCs, taken from a glioma patient whose treatment included an IDH1 peptide vaccine. These receptors were taken from a woman aged 35 to 49 with glioma. The CDR3 runs from the conserved cysteine through the conserved F or W. Fields, in order: J gene, V gene, clone size, D gene, CDR3 protein, CDR3 DNA. D genes are given only for firm matches. The listing skips clone size in some rows; elsewhere it reads once, few, many or a size class.

TRBJ1-5 | TRBV19 | - | TRBD1 | CASSITGQGDNQPQHF | TGTGCCAGTAGTATCACGGGACAGGGAGACAATCAGCCCCAGCATTTT
TRBJ1-1 | TRBV7-9 | few | TRBD1 | CASSLVQGMSTEAFF | TGTGCCAGCAGCTTAGTACAGGGGATGAGTACTGAAGCTTTCTTT
TRBJ2-1 | TRBV7-9 | once | TRBD2 | CASSISGGYNEQFF | TGTGCCAGCAGCATTAGCGGGGGATACAATGAGCAGTTCTTC
TRBJ2-5 | TRBV6-1 | - | TRBD2 | CASSVSNGGGGETQYF | TGTGCCAGCAGTGTATCTAACGGGGGGGGAGGGGAGACCCAGTACTTC
TRBJ1-1 | TRBV2 | few | - | CASSEELTAFF | TGTGCCAGCAGTGAAGAGCTTACGGCTTTCTTT
TRBJ1-1 | TRBV5-4 | - | - | CASSLAGPGMNTEAFF | TGTGCCAGCAGCTTGGCTGGGCCGGGGATGAACACTGAAGCTTTCTTT
TRBJ2-7 | TRBV2 | - | - | CASRSSYEQYF | TGTGCCAGCAGAAGCAGCTACGAGCAGTACTTC
TRBJ2-2 | TRBV7-8 | - | - | CASSLYPGELFF | TGTGCCAGCAGCTTATACCCCGGGGAGCTGTTTTTT
TRBJ1-2 | TRBV4-1 | - | TRBD1 | CASSQAGTGINYGYTF | TGCGCCAGCAGCCAAGCCGGGACAGGAATTAACTATGGCTACACCTTC
TRBJ2-2 | TRBV13 | - | - | CASSLSLFANTGELFF | TGTGCCAGCAGCCTGAGTCTCTTTGCGAACACCGGGGAGCTGTTTTTT
TRBJ1-1 | TRBV19 | - | TRBD1 | CASSIQGARNTEAFF | TGTGCCAGTAGTATCCAGGGGGCTAGGAACACTGAAGCTTTCTTT
TRBJ2-2 | TRBV5-1 | - | TRBD1 | CASSSRQGAGELFF | TGCGCCAGCAGCTCAAGACAGGGGGCCGGGGAGCTGTTTTTT
TRBJ1-4 | TRBV18 | - | - | CASSPELYGELFF | TGTGCCAGCTCACCAGAACTCTATGGGGAACTGTTTTTT
TRBJ1-5 | TRBV10-3 | - | - | CAISEGPGQPQHF | TGTGCCATCAGTGAGGGACCGGGTCAGCCCCAGCATTTT
TRBJ2-7 | TRBV6-1 | - | - | CASSGQGRDEQYF | TGTGCCAGCAGTGGACAGGGGAGGGACGAGCAGTACTTC
TRBJ2-6 | TRBV5-1 | - | - | CASSPGHGSGANVLTF | TGCGCCAGCAGCCCGGGACACGGCTCTGGGGCCAACGTCCTGACTTTC
TRBJ2-3 | TRBV7-8 | - | TRBD2 | CASSRRLGGGNPSTDTQYF | TGTGCCAGCAGCCGACGACTGGGCGGGGGGAACCCTAGCACAGATACGCAGTATTTT
TRBJ2-5 | TRBV5-1 | - | - | CASSLESQETQYF | TGCGCCAGCAGCTTGGAATCCCAAGAGACCCAGTACTTC
TRBJ2-7 | TRBV7-9 | few | - | CASSYTGFTGVNF | TGTGCCAGCAGCTATACCGGTTTTACCGGGGTAAACTTC
TRBJ1-5 | TRBV10-3 | - | - | CAIRGNNQPQHF | TGTGCCATCAGGGGTAACAATCAGCCCCAGCATTTT
TRBJ2-5 | TRBV7-2 | - | - | CASSPRLDQETQYF | TGTGCCAGCAGCCCCCGACTAGACCAAGAGACCCAGTACTTC
TRBJ1-4 | TRBV9 | - | - | CASSVGSEEKLFF | TGTGCCAGCAGCGTAGGGTCAGAGGAAAAACTGTTTTTT
TRBJ2-1 | TRBV5-1 | - | - | CASSLAGWRYNEQFF | TGCGCCAGCAGCTTGGCGGGGTGGAGGTACAATGAGCAGTTCTTC
TRBJ2-7 | TRBV9 | - | - | CASSVTRGFTDEQYF | TGTGCCAGCAGCGTAACCCGGGGATTCACGGACGAGCAGTACTTC
TRBJ1-1 | TRBV5-1 | - | - | CASSPEGGRYTTEAFF | TGCGCCAGCAGCCCGGAGGGGGGCAGATACACGACTGAAGCTTTCTTT
TRBJ1-2 | TRBV18 | - | TRBD1 | CASSPTTGNNYGYTF | TGTGCCAGCTCACCTACGACAGGGAATAACTATGGCTACACCTTC
TRBJ2-7 | TRBV6-1 | - | TRBD1 | CASSEVTGETYEQYF | TGTGCCAGCAGTGAAGTAACAGGGGAGACCTACGAGCAGTACTTC
TRBJ2-2 | TRBV6-1 | - | - | CASRDSPNTGELFF | TGTGCCAGCAGGGACAGCCCGAACACCGGGGAGCTGTTTTTT
TRBJ1-1 | TRBV7-9 | few | - | CASSLPVTMNTEAFF | TGTGCCAGCAGCTTACCAGTTACTATGAACACTGAAGCTTTCTTT
TRBJ1-1 | TRBV4-2 | - | - | CASSQELNTEAFF | TGTGCCAGCAGCCAAGAATTGAACACTGAAGCTTTCTTT
TRBJ2-1 | TRBV5-1 | - | TRBD2 | CASSLALAGGNEQFF | TGCGCCAGCAGCTTGGCCTTAGCGGGAGGGAATGAGCAGTTCTTC
TRBJ2-7 | TRBV4-1 | - | TRBD2 | CASSLRTSGTYEQYF | TGCGCCAGCAGCCTAAGGACTAGCGGAACCTACGAGCAGTACTTC
TRBJ1-1 | TRBV10-2 | - | - | CASSEDKVPNTEAFF | TGCGCCAGCAGTGAGGATAAGGTTCCGAACACTGAAGCTTTCTTT
TRBJ1-4 | TRBV2 | few | - | CASSEAVGGKLFF | TGTGCCAGCAGTGAAGCCGTCGGGGGAAAACTGTTTTTT
TRBJ2-2 | TRBV4-2 | - | TRBD1 | CASSQDRQGAGTGELFF | TGTGCCAGCAGCCAAGATCGGCAGGGGGCGGGCACCGGGGAGCTGTTTTTT
TRBJ2-3 | TRBV19 | - | TRBD1 | CASRQGVTQYF | TGTGCCAGCAGACAGGGGGTTACGCAGTATTTT
TRBJ1-6 | TRBV15 | - | - | CATSRDGKEPLHF | TGTGCCACCAGCAGAGATGGAAAGGAACCCCTCCACTTT
TRBJ1-2 | TRBV9 | - | - | CASSPRRGGDGYTF | TGTGCCAGCAGCCCCCGACGGGGGGGCGATGGCTACACCTTC
TRBJ2-1 | TRBV10-2 | - | TRBD2 | CASAETSGRSYNEQFF | TGCGCCAGCGCAGAGACTAGCGGGAGATCCTACAATGAGCAGTTCTTC
TRBJ2-1 | TRBV27 | - | TRBD2 | CASSPRLAAFRNEQFF | TGTGCCAGCAGTCCCAGACTAGCGGCGTTTCGGAATGAGCAGTTCTTC
TRBJ1-1 | TRBV5-1 | few | TRBD1 | CASSPGTGYEAFF | TGCGCCAGCAGTCCCGGGACAGGTTATGAAGCTTTCTTT
TRBJ2-3 | TRBV6-6 | once | - | CASSQDSAHGTQYF | TGTGCCAGCAGCCAAGACAGTGCGCACGGTACGCAGTATTTT
TRBJ1-1 | TRBV2 | - | TRBD1 | CASNSGQGMEAFF | TGTGCCAGCAATTCTGGACAGGGGATGGAAGCTTTCTTT
TRBJ2-2 | TRBV18 | few | TRBD1 | CASSQGQTTGELFF | TGTGCCAGCTCACAGGGACAGACTACCGGGGAGCTGTTTTTT
TRBJ2-3 | TRBV7-9 | - | - | CASSLYSLTDTQYF | TGTGCCAGCAGCTTATACTCCCTCACAGATACGCAGTATTTT
TRBJ1-1 | TRBV5-1 | once | - | CASSARRDTEAFF | TGCGCCAGCAGCGCCAGACGGGACACTGAAGCTTTCTTT
TRBJ2-7 | TRBV7-2 | - | TRBD2 | CASSKPGLAYEQYF | TGTGCCAGCAGCAAACCGGGACTAGCGTACGAGCAGTACTTC
TRBJ2-7 | TRBV4-1 | - | - | CASSQVWQGTYEQYF | TGCGCCAGCAGCCAAGTTTGGCAGGGGACCTACGAGCAGTACTTC
TRBJ1-5 | TRBV7-9 | few | - | CASSRTSVGNEPQHF | TGTGCCAGCAGCCGGACCAGCGTTGGGAATGAGCCCCAGCATTTT
TRBJ2-1 | TRBV30 | - | - | CACAIWLKDNEQFF | TGTGCCTGCGCGATCTGGCTCAAGGACAATGAGCAGTTCTTC
TRBJ2-7 | TRBV2 | - | - | CASSGELVVSYEQYF | TGTGCCAGCAGTGGGGAACTAGTGGTATCCTACGAGCAGTACTTC
TRBJ1-2 | TRBV18 | - | - | CASSLFVTPPLGGYGYTF | TGTGCCAGCTCACTGTTTGTGACCCCCCCCCTGGGGGGCTATGGCTACACCTTC
TRBJ2-5 | TRBV5-1 | - | TRBD2 | CASSFYGLAGARKETQYF | TGCGCCAGCAGCTTTTATGGACTAGCGGGGGCGCGTAAGGAGACCCAGTACTTC
TRBJ2-1 | TRBV5-1 | - | - | CASSLSGNEQFF | TGCGCCAGCAGCCTGTCTGGCAATGAGCAGTTCTTC